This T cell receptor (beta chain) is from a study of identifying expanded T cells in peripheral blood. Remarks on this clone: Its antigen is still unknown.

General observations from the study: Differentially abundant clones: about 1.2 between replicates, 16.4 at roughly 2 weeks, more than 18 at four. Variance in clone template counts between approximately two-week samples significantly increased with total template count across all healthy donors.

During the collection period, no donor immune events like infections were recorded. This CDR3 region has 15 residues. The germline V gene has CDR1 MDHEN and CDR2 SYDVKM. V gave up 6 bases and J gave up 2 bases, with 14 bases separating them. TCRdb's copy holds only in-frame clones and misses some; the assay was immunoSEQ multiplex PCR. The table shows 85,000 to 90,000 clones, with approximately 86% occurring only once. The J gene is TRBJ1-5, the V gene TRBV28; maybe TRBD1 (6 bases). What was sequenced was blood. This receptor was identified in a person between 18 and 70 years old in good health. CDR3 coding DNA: TGTGCCAGCAGGCGGGGAGGGGGGCGCAATCAGCCCCAGCATTTT. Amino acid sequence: CASRRGGGRNQPQHF.